This is a list of T cell receptor beta chains from one sample in a study of blood T cell repertoires in COVID-19. The method was immunoSEQ multiplex PCR; TCRdb's version includes in-frame clones alone and lacks a portion of them. Of about 250,000 clones in the sample, roughly 87% were seen once. The sample comprised peripheral blood. These receptors were taken from a man younger than 30 with active or convalescent COVID-19. Both conserved end residues are part of each CDR3. Fields, in order: D gene, clone size, J gene, CDR3 length, V gene, CDR3 protein, CDR3 DNA. The D gene is left open where the match is weak. Clone sizes are given selectively: once, few, many, or a class where the clone is expanded.

TRBD2,few,TRBJ2-2,15,TRBV9,CASSPAGVNTGELFF,TGTGCCAGCAGCCCAGCGGGGGTTAACACCGGGGAGCTGTTTTTT
TRBD2,NA,TRBJ2-5,19,TRBV19,CASSPTSGGGWDGLETQYF,TGTGCCAGTAGTCCGACTAGCGGGGGGGGATGGGATGGACTCGAGACCCAGTACTTC
TRBD2,NA,TRBJ2-3,17,TRBV19,CASSISGLAGDTDTQYF,TGTGCCAGTAGTATATCCGGACTAGCGGGAGACACAGATACGCAGTATTTT
TRBD2,NA,TRBJ2-3,20,TRBV19,CASSSRGNSGGHHTTDTQYF,TGTGCCAGTAGCTCTCGGGGTAATAGCGGGGGTCATCATACTACAGATACGCAGTATTTT
NA,NA,TRBJ1-3,16,TRBV28,CASSPAGQPSGNTIYF,TGTGCCAGCAGTCCCGCTGGACAGCCCTCTGGAAACACCATATATTTT
TRBD2,NA,TRBJ2-1,14,TRBV28,CASTLLGLGNEQFF,TGTGCCAGCACACTACTCGGACTAGGCAATGAGCAGTTCTTC
TRBD1,NA,TRBJ2-2,16,TRBV28,CASTIFSGQGTGELFF,TGTGCCAGCACCATCTTCTCTGGACAGGGAACCGGGGAGCTGTTTTTT
NA,once,TRBJ2-1,12,TRBV12-2,CASRLAQVEQFF,TGTGCAAGTCGCTTAGCGCAGGTTGAGCAGTTCTTC
TRBD2,NA,TRBJ2-7,17,TRBV7-2,CASSLDGWGLAVYEQYF,TGTGCCAGCAGCTTAGATGGGTGGGGACTAGCGGTCTACGAGCAGTACTTC
TRBD1,NA,TRBJ2-3,13,TRBV28,CASSVTGRDTQYF,TGTGCCAGCAGTGTGACAGGGAGAGATACGCAGTATTTT
NA,NA,TRBJ1-1,10,TRBV29-1,CSVGGAEAFF,TGCAGCGTGGGGGGGGCTGAAGCTTTCTTT
NA,once,TRBJ2-2,14,TRBV9,CASSPGGGTGELFF,TGTGCCAGCAGCCCCGGGGGAGGCACCGGGGAGCTGTTTTTT
TRBD1,NA,TRBJ1-2,13,TRBV11-2,CASSPDRVRGYTF,TGTGCCAGCAGCCCCGACAGGGTGAGGGGCTACACCTTC
NA,NA,TRBJ2-7,10,TRBV27,CASGVYEQYF,TGTGCCTCGGGGGTCTACGAGCAGTACTTC
NA,NA,TRBJ2-5,14,TRBV5-1,CASSRGQNQETQYF,TGCGCCAGCAGCAGGGGACAAAACCAAGAGACCCAGTACTTC
TRBD2,NA,TRBJ2-1,14,TRBV7-2,CASSASGGYNEQFF,TGTGCCAGCAGCGCTAGCGGGGGTTACAATGAGCAGTTCTTC
NA,NA,TRBJ1-5,13,TRBV29-1,CSVGPDSNQPQHF,TGCAGCGTTGGTCCAGACTCCAATCAGCCCCAGCATTTT
TRBD2,NA,TRBJ2-2,15,TRBV19,CASNSNSGRTGELFF,TGTGCCAGTAACTCGAATAGCGGGAGGACCGGGGAGCTGTTTTTT
TRBD1,NA,TRBJ2-7,11,TRBV5-7,CAGTGSYEQYF,TGTGCCGGGACAGGGTCCTACGAGCAGTACTTC
TRBD2,NA,TRBJ2-7,16,TRBV6-2/TRBV6-3,CASSRPSSGVTYEQYF,TGTGCCAGCAGTCGCCCTTCTAGCGGGGTTACCTACGAGCAGTACTTC
TRBD1,few,TRBJ2-1,16,TRBV9,CASSTGVHRGRDEQFF,TGTGCCAGCTCTACAGGGGTTCACAGGGGGCGGGATGAGCAGTTCTTC
NA,NA,TRBJ2-7,14,TRBV7-2,CASSPSGDSYEQYF,TGTGCCAGCAGCCCGTCGGGTGACTCCTACGAGCAGTACTTC
NA,NA,TRBJ1-2,13,TRBV6-6,CASSPTNNYGYTF,TGTGCCAGCAGCCCGACAAACAACTATGGCTACACCTTC
NA,NA,TRBJ1-5,12,TRBV19,CATHKEDQPQHF,TGTGCCACCCATAAGGAGGATCAGCCCCAGCATTTT
TRBD1,few,TRBJ1-2,16,TRBV19,CASSMIGGQGSDGYTF,TGTGCCAGTAGTATGATAGGGGGACAGGGATCGGATGGCTACACCTTC
TRBD1,NA,TRBJ1-2,14,TRBV6-2/TRBV6-3,CASSYIGTAYGYTF,TGTGCCAGCAGTTACATTGGGACAGCCTATGGCTACACCTTC
TRBD1,NA,TRBJ1-5,14,TRBV19,CASSLSDREASQHF,TGTGCCAGTAGTCTTTCGGACAGGGAAGCGTCCCAGCATTTT
NA,NA,TRBJ1-1,13,TRBV7-2,CASSLDRNTEAFF,TGTGCCAGCAGTTTAGACAGGAACACTGAAGCTTTCTTT
TRBD2,NA,TRBJ2-1,17,TRBV2,CASSDPGGGLSYNEQFF,TGTGCCAGCAGTGACCCGGGGGGGGGATTATCCTACAATGAGCAGTTCTTC
TRBD2,NA,TRBJ2-2,15,TRBV7-2,CASGLGLANTGELFF,TGTGCCAGCGGTCTCGGACTAGCAAACACCGGGGAGCTGTTTTTT
NA,NA,TRBJ1-1,13,TRBV12-3/TRBV12-4,CASSFGGDTEAFF,TGTGCCAGCAGTTTCGGGGGAGACACTGAAGCTTTCTTT
NA,NA,TRBJ2-3,15,TRBV28,CASSSADASTDTQYF,TGTGCCAGCAGTTCGGCGGATGCTAGCACAGATACGCAGTATTTT
TRBD2,NA,TRBJ2-7,17,TRBV4-2,CASSPPSGRSTGYEQYF,TGTGCCAGCAGCCCCCCCAGCGGGAGGTCAACAGGCTACGAGCAGTACTTC
TRBD1,once,TRBJ1-5,16,TRBV2,CASSERGRGLGQPQHF,TGTGCCAGCAGTGAGAGGGGCAGGGGGCTGGGTCAGCCCCAGCATTTT
NA,once,TRBJ2-3,12,TRBV12-3/TRBV12-4,CASSPTGDTQYF,TGTGCCAGCAGCCCCACCGGGGATACGCAGTATTTT
NA,NA,TRBJ2-7,13,TRBV5-6,CASSFRSRYEQYF,TGTGCCAGCAGCTTCCGTTCCCGCTACGAGCAGTACTTC
NA,few,TRBJ1-4,14,TRBV28,CASSQTGPGEKLFF,TGTGCCAGCAGTCAGACAGGCCCTGGGGAAAAACTGTTTTTT
TRBD1,NA,TRBJ2-7,14,TRBV9,CASSVGGQGPEQYF,TGTGCCAGCAGCGTAGGGGGACAGGGACCCGAGCAGTACTTC
NA,NA,TRBJ1-5,19,TRBV21-1,CASSKAHVHLLYSNQPQHF,TGTGCCAGCAGCAAAGCGCACGTACATTTATTGTATAGCAATCAGCCCCAGCATTTT
NA,NA,TRBJ1-2,13,TRBV29-1,CSYRAPGYYGYTF,TGCAGCTACCGGGCCCCAGGGTACTATGGCTACACCTTC
NA,once,TRBJ2-1,16,TRBV7-8,CASSLAMAGWVNEQFF,TGTGCCAGCAGCTTAGCGATGGCGGGATGGGTCAATGAGCAGTTCTTC
TRBD1,NA,TRBJ1-2,16,TRBV15,CATSREGGRANYGYTF,TGTGCCACCAGCAGAGAAGGGGGCAGAGCTAACTATGGCTACACCTTC
NA,NA,TRBJ1-4,16,TRBV13,CASSLAGVSTNEKLFF,TGTGCCAGCAGCTTAGCAGGGGTCAGCACTAATGAAAAACTGTTTTTT
NA,NA,TRBJ1-5,15,TRBV5-1,CASSLGLDRHQPQHF,TGCGCCAGCAGCTTGGGGCTGGACAGACATCAGCCCCAGCATTTT
TRBD2,NA,TRBJ2-5,15,TRBV10-3,CAISEPRGGQETQYF,TGTGCCATCAGTGAGCCGCGGGGGGGCCAAGAGACCCAGTACTTC
TRBD2,NA,TRBJ2-5,16,TRBV5-1,CASSLGSGGAEETQYF,TGCGCCAGCAGCTTGGGGAGCGGGGGGGCCGAAGAGACCCAGTACTTC
NA,NA,TRBJ2-7,14,TRBV6-2/TRBV6-3,CASSYSDSRYEQYF,TGTGCCAGCAGTTACTCGGACTCCCGTTACGAGCAGTACTTC
TRBD1,few,TRBJ2-1,16,TRBV11-2,CASSPDRAYFDNEQFF,TGTGCCAGCAGCCCAGACAGGGCCTATTTTGACAATGAGCAGTTCTTC
NA,NA,TRBJ1-1,13,TRBV10-3,CSAGGSANTEAFF,TGTTCCGCCGGGGGAAGCGCGAACACTGAAGCTTTCTTT
TRBD1,NA,TRBJ2-5,15,TRBV6-5,CASSRGTGGSKTQYF,TGTGCCAGCAGCCGCGGGACAGGGGGTAGCAAGACCCAGTACTTC
NA,NA,TRBJ2-7,12,TRBV27,CASGTQSYEQYF,TGTGCCAGCGGGACACAAAGCTACGAGCAGTACTTC